The 16 T cell receptor beta chains reported below all come from one sample, sequenced in a study of blood T cell repertoires in COVID-19. Clones were read by immunoSEQ multiplex PCR, and TCRdb kept only the in-frame ones, dropping some. The sample lists 160,000 or so clones, roughly 83% occurring once. Sequenced: peripheral blood. The receptor set was obtained from a human donor in a cohort sampled during active COVID-19.

J is TRBJ2-6 and V is TRBV6-5; D might be TRBD1 (6 bases). The CDR3 is made up of 15 amino acids. V was cut by 6 bases and J by 0 bases, with 9 bases left in between. Germline CDR1 and CDR2: MNHEY and SVGAGI. The CDR3 region has the DNA TGTGCCAGCAGCTCAGGGGTCTCTGGGGCCAACGTCCTGACTTTC. It specifies CASSSGVSGANVLTF.

This clone came up once. The chain has TRBV4-2 and TRBJ1-3, with unresolved D. The V gene lost 1 base and the J gene lost 2 bases, with 9 bases spanning the gap. This CDR3 is 15 amino acids long. Germline values: CDR1 LGHNA, CDR2 YNFKEQ. The CDR3 nucleotides read TGTGCCAGCAGCCAAGGTGAGGTTACTGGAAACACCATATATTTT. It codes for CASSQGEVTGNTIYF.

The chain uses TRBV6-1 and TRBJ1-2, with a weak D call TRBD1 (5 bases). This CDR3 is built from 12 residues. V lost 2 bases and J lost 8, with 9 bases in between. From germline, CDR1 is MNHNS and CDR2 SASEGT. The CDR3 reads CASSEQGWGYTF. CDR3 DNA sequence: TGTGCCAGCAGTGAACAGGGTTGGGGCTACACCTTC.

The V and J genes are TRBV28 and TRBJ1-5, with TRBD1 as a possible D gene (6 bases). This CDR3 is built from 15 residues. The V and J ends lost 6 bases and 0 bases respectively, with 12 bases between them. The germline V gene encodes CDR1 MDHEN and CDR2 SYDVKM. Written as DNA, the CDR3 is TGTGCCAGCAGGGGCGGACAGAATAGCAATCAGCCCCAGCATTTT. It is translated as CASRGGQNSNQPQHF.

J is TRBJ2-7 and V is TRBV6-5; 13 bases line up with TRBD2. Germline V gene lookup returns CDR1 MNHEY and CDR2 SVGAGI. The length of the CDR3 is 15 residues. V lost 9 bases to trimming and J lost 3 bases; unmatched junction nucleotides: 8. The CDR3 loop is CASRTSGGHDYEQYF. The CDR3 bases are TGTGCCAGTCGGACTAGCGGGGGCCACGACTACGAGCAGTACTTC.

Of note for this clone: Other DNA variants within this sample encode the same CDR3. CDR3 loop: CASSRPGQGYTYEQYF. DNA for the CDR3: TGTGCCAGCAGCAGACCAGGACAAGGGTACACCTACGAGCAGTACTTC. The rearrangement links TRBV7-9 to TRBJ2-7; D is possibly TRBD1 (5 bases). Germline V gene data show CDR1 as SEHNR and CDR2 as FQNEAQ (reference sequence). V dropped 5 bases and J dropped 2 bases, with 19 bases sitting between them. The CDR3 is made up of 16 amino acids.

The chain's CDR3 is CASSQGPGRGETQYF. In DNA form, the CDR3 reads TGCGCCAGCAGCCAAGGGCCAGGGAGGGGAGAGACCCAGTACTTC. This chain connects TRBV4-1 to TRBJ2-5; TRBD2 agrees at 7 bases. V lost 1 base and J lost 4; bases outside the gene matches: 6. The CDR3 loop spans 15 amino acids. Germline CDR1 and CDR2: MGHRA and YSYEKL.

Only one count was recorded for this clone. The chain uses TRBV7-8 and TRBJ2-6; 9 nucleotides agree with TRBD1. Germline V gene data show CDR1 as SGHVS and CDR2 as FQNEAQ. The V gene end was trimmed by 5 bases and the J gene end by 1 base; junction bases not matched to a gene: 9. This CDR3 is built from 18 residues. Here the CDR3 DNA reads TGTGCCAGCAGCCCGGGGGGACAGGGATTGTCTGGGGCCAACGTCCTGACTTTC. As protein: CASSPGGQGLSGANVLTF.

This clone was observed a few times. V gene TRBV4-3 combines with J gene TRBJ1-3; 8 nucleotides match TRBD1. With V trimmed by 6 bases and J by 4 bases, 8 bases remained unmatched. In germline, CDR1 is LGHNA, CDR2 YSLEER. The length of the CDR3 is 15 residues. The CDR3 spells CASSDRGYSGNTIYF. The CDR3 nucleotides are TGCGCCAGCAGTGACAGGGGATATTCGGGAAACACCATATATTTT.

This chain joins TRBV9 and TRBJ1-6, with 7 bases lining up with TRBD1. The ends lost 0 bases at V and 0 bases at J; junction bases unmatched: 6. CDR1 and CDR2 (germline): SGDLS, YYNGEE. The CDR3 contains 18 residues. CDR3 amino acids: CASSVARDRSSYNSPLHF. In nucleotides, the CDR3 is TGTGCCAGCAGCGTAGCCCGGGACAGAAGCTCCTATAATTCACCCCTCCACTTT.

The J gene is TRBJ1-5, the V gene TRBV9; D unclear. The CDR3 loop spans 13 amino acids. V lost 4 bases to trimming and J lost 4 bases, with 9 bases between them. The germline V gene has CDR1 SGDLS and CDR2 YYNGEE. CDR3 sequence: CASSPDMNQPQHF. CDR3 in DNA: TGTGCCAGCAGCCCCGACATGAATCAGCCCCAGCATTTT.

This clone was counted only a few times. The gene calls are TRBV27 and TRBJ2-5; 8 bases match TRBD1. V shed 5 bases, J shed 4 bases, and the junction held 6 bases outside the gene matches. The CDR3 extends over 14 amino acids. Looked up from germline, CDR1 is MNHEY and CDR2 is SMNVEV (reference sequence). The CDR3 here is CASSLGQGGETQYF. The CDR3 DNA reads as TGTGCCAGCAGTCTAGGACAGGGTGGAGAGACCCAGTACTTC.

This clone was recorded once. The DNA of the CDR3 is TGTGCCAGCAGCGTAGGACAGCGAAAGACCGGGGAGCTGTTTTTT. Its protein is CASSVGQRKTGELFF. This rearrangement joins TRBV7-8 to TRBJ2-2, with D possibly matching TRBD1 (6 bases). The CDR3 contains 15 residues. Germline V gives CDR1 SGHVS, CDR2 FQNEAQ. The V and J ends lost 5 bases and 5 bases respectively, with 15 bases between them.

This rearrangement joins TRBV9 to TRBJ1-1; 7 nucleotides agree with TRBD1. Per germline, CDR1 SGDLS and CDR2 YYNGEE. There are 14 residues in the CDR3. J gave up 4 bases and V 4 bases, and 7 bases lay outside the gene matches. The CDR3 DNA sequence: TGTGCCAGCAGCCCGGGTCCAGGGGGCACTGAAGCTTTCTTT. Translated: CASSPGPGGTEAFF. Drawing the rest from reference TRBV9 and TRBJ1-1, the complete variable domain is DSGVTQTPKHLITATGQRVTLRCSPRSGDLSVYWYQQSLDQGLQFLIQYYNGEERAKGNILERFSAQQFPDLHSELNLSSLELGDSALYFCASSPGPGGTEAFFGQGTRLTVV.

J is TRBJ2-3 and V is TRBV4-3, with 7 bases that match TRBD1. Trimming cost V 4 bases and J 2 bases; bases outside gene matches: 9. CDR1 and CDR2 (germline): LGHNA, YSLEER. The CDR3 has 16 amino acids. CDR3 protein: CASSRLRDSITDTQYF. DNA for the CDR3: TGCGCCAGCAGCCGTCTCAGGGACAGTATCACAGATACGCAGTATTTT.

The V call is TRBV6-2 or TRBV6-3, the J call TRBJ2-7; 9 bases line up with TRBD1. The V gene's germline CDR1 is MNHEY and CDR2 SVGEGT. The V and J ends lost 4 bases and 3 bases, in that order; junction bases with no gene match: 4. This CDR3 has 14 residues. CDR3 bases: TGTGCCAGCAGTTCCGGGACAGGGCACTACGAGCAGTACTTC. Translation: CASSSGTGHYEQYF.